One sample yielded the 21 T cell receptor beta chains listed below, sequenced in a study of T cell repertoires in cytomegalovirus infection. The antigens for these receptors are not known. TCRdb ran MiXCR on the reads and lists one entry per CDR3 protein. This table has 100,000 or so distinct CDR3 sequences, about 31% appearing once. This material consisted of CD8+ T cells from cultured PBMCs, taken from culture after CMV antigen stimulation. All receptors come from a human donor in good health (CMV status not recorded). Some clones in this sample may be carry-over from other donors' samples.

This clonotype was recorded at least ten times. For the CDR3, the DNA is TGCGCCAGCAGCCTGAACACAGATACGCAGTATTTT. Its protein is CASSLNTDTQYF. The chain is built from TRBV5-1 and TRBJ2-3; D is unclear. Between the trimmed V and J ends, which lost 4 bases and 2 bases, there was a span of 5 bases. The CDR3 contains 12 residues. Germline V gene sequence: CDR1 SGHRS, CDR2 YFSETQ. Using reference TRBV5-1 and TRBJ2-3 for the parts outside the CDR3, the full variable domain is KAGVTQTPRYLIKTRGQQVTLSCSPISGHRSVSWYQQTPGQGLQFLFEYFSETQRNKGNFPGRFSGRQFSNSRSEMNVSTLELGDSALYLCASSLNTDTQYFGPGTRLTVL.

This clonotype was picked up many times. V usage is TRBV6-1 and J usage is TRBJ1-5; maybe TRBD1 (6 bases). The CDR3 is 15 residues long. V shed 7 bases and J shed 0 bases, with 13 bases lying between them. CDR1 is MNHNS, CDR2 SASEGT, per germline. The CDR3 DNA follows: TGTGCCAGCACCGAAGGGGGATATAGCAATCAGCCCCAGCATTTT. Amino acid sequence: CASTEGGYSNQPQHF.

This chain joins TRBV6-5 and TRBJ2-7; D call uncertain. V dropped 9 bases and J dropped 4 bases, with 7 bases sitting between them. Germline assignment: CDR1 MNHEY and CDR2 SVGAGI. The length of the CDR3 is 10 residues. As DNA, the CDR3 is TGTGCCAGTGGCCAGTACGAGCAGTACTTC. Translating it yields CASGQYEQYF.

This rearrangement joins TRBV2 to TRBJ2-3, with TRBD2 matching over 8 bases. Trimming removed 8 bases from V and 3 bases from J; junction bases left unmatched: 10. This CDR3 spans 15 amino acids. CDR1 and CDR2 from the germline V gene are SNHLY and FYNNEI. CDR3 loop: CASPVWRGETDTQYF. In nucleotides, the CDR3 is TGTGCCAGCCCGGTCTGGCGGGGGGAGACAGATACGCAGTATTTT.

This clonotype was counted between two and nine times. This chain joins TRBV6-5 and TRBJ2-7; D possibly corresponds to TRBD2 (7 bases). Trimming pared 0 bases from V and 4 bases from J, leaving 13 bases between. This CDR3 has 15 residues. Germline assignment: CDR1 MNHEY and CDR2 SVGAGI. CDR3 DNA sequence: TGTGCCAGCAGTTACTCGAGAGGGGGACTATACGAGCAGTACTTC. Protein sequence: CASSYSRGGLYEQYF.

This clonotype was seen a handful of times. The chain joins TRBV27 to TRBJ2-3; no definite D call. Trimming removed 2 bases at V and 11 bases at J, with 11 bases between. The germline gives CDR1 MNHEY, CDR2 SMNVEV (reference sequence). The CDR3 loop spans 12 amino acids. CDR3 sequence: CASSLDYYEQYF. In nucleotides, the CDR3 is TGTGCCAGCAGTTTAGATTACTACGAGCAGTATTTT.

This clonotype was detected ten times or more. J is TRBJ2-2 and V is TRBV11-2; D unclear. Germline CDR1 and CDR2: SGHAT and FQNNGV. This CDR3 comprises 16 residues. The V end was cut by 1 base, the J end by 0 bases, with 9 bases between. CDR3 nucleotides: TGTGCCAGCAGCTTAGTTGGCCTCGCGAACACCGGGGAGCTGTTTTTT. Translating gives CASSLVGLANTGELFF.

This clonotype has ten or more counts. J is TRBJ1-1 and V is TRBV12-3 or TRBV12-4; 8 positions match TRBD1. The length of the CDR3 is 14 residues. V lost 6 bases, J lost 4 bases, and 7 bases stayed unmatched. The CDR3 DNA reads TGTGCCAGCAGACAAGACAGGGGTATCACTGAAGCTTTCTTT. Translating gives CASRQDRGITEAFF.

The J gene is TRBJ2-1, the V gene TRBV2, with no clear D. Germline lookup yields CDR1 SNHLY and CDR2 FYNNEI. V was pared by 10 bases and J by 4 bases, with 11 bases between. The CDR3 length is 12 residues. Here the CDR3 reads CANMGIYNEQFF. In DNA, the CDR3 is TGTGCCAACATGGGGATTTACAATGAGCAGTTCTTC.

The chain carries TRBV7-9 and TRBJ2-7, with 11 bases aligning to TRBD2. The trim removed 4 bases at V and 1 base at J, leaving 3 bases unmatched. Germline CDR1 and CDR2: SEHNR and FQNEAQ (reference sequence). This CDR3 contains 15 residues. CDR3 sequence (DNA): TGTGCCAGCAGCTGGGCTAGCGGGGGGTCCTACGAGCAGTACTTC. It codes for CASSWASGGSYEQYF.

This rearrangement joins TRBV10-3 to TRBJ1-3, with D unclear. This CDR3 is built from 13 residues. In germline, CDR1 is ENHRY, CDR2 SYGVKD. Written as DNA, the CDR3 is TGTTCCACCAAGATATCCTCTGGAAACACCATATATTTT. Protein sequence: CSTKISSGNTIYF.

This clonotype was picked up many times. This chain links TRBV28 with TRBJ1-6; 8 bases map to TRBD1. Germline loops: CDR1 MDHEN, CDR2 SYDVKM. The trim removed 4 bases at V and 6 bases at J, leaving 11 bases unmatched. This CDR3 comprises 17 residues. This CDR3 reads CASSSYGTGVGNSPLHF. The CDR3 DNA reads TGTGCCAGCAGTTCCTACGGGACAGGTGTTGGTAATTCACCCCTCCACTTT.

This chain joins TRBV2 and TRBJ2-7; perhaps D is TRBD1 or TRBD2 (5 bases each). CDR1 is SNHLY and CDR2 is FYNNEI in the germline V gene. This CDR3 region has 11 residues. V was trimmed by 10 bases and J by 6 bases, leaving 13 bases between them. CDR3 in amino acids: CATWDPGEQYF. The CDR3, as DNA: TGTGCCACCTGGGACCCGGGCGAGCAGTACTTC.

This clonotype has at least ten counts. The chain joins TRBV12-3 or TRBV12-4 to TRBJ2-7; maybe TRBD2 (5 bases). The CDR3 has 12 residues. V dropped 3 bases and J dropped 3 bases, with 6 bases sitting between them. CDR3 loop: CASSFRGYEQYF. As DNA, the CDR3 is TGTGCCAGCAGTTTTCGGGGCTACGAGCAGTACTTC.

The V gene is TRBV28, the J gene TRBJ1-5, with D possibly being TRBD1 (6 bases). The CDR3 has 17 amino acids. V lost 6 bases to trimming and J lost 4 bases, with 22 bases between them. Germline V gene sequence: CDR1 MDHEN, CDR2 SYDVKM. CDR3 loop: CASSRTRGQGNNQPQHF. The CDR3 DNA sequence: TGTGCCAGCAGCCGAACCCGGGGGCAGGGGAATAATCAGCCCCAGCATTTT.

The V gene is TRBV5-6, the J gene TRBJ1-1; no firm D call. The CDR3 sequence is 13 residues long. Trimming removed 0 bases from V and 9 bases from J, with 12 bases in between. Germline V gives CDR1 SGHDT, CDR2 YYEEEE. CDR3 sequence: CASSLVDGPKAFF. The CDR3 DNA follows: TGTGCCAGCAGCTTGGTTGACGGACCTAAAGCTTTCTTT.

The chain has TRBV5-5 and TRBJ1-1; tentatively, D is TRBD1 (6 bases). The CDR3 extends over 13 amino acids. Germline V gives CDR1 SGHKS, CDR2 YYEKEE (reference sequence). V was pared by 2 bases and J by 6 bases, with 11 bases between. The CDR3 sequence: CASSFQQGPEAFF. CDR3 bases: TGTGCCAGCAGCTTCCAGCAGGGGCCTGAAGCTTTCTTT.

The rearrangement joins TRBV19 to TRBJ2-7; perhaps TRBD1 as D (6 bases). Germline lookup yields CDR1 LNHDA and CDR2 SQIVND (reference sequence). V dropped 5 bases and J dropped 5 bases, with 13 bases sitting between them. The CDR3 is 13 residues long. CDR3 region: CASSPGQSHEQYF. The CDR3 bases are TGTGCCAGTAGTCCTGGACAGAGTCACGAGCAGTACTTC.

For this clonotype: An end of the junction does not agree with germline; a read error may underlie this. The rearrangement uses TRBV7-6 and TRBJ1-4; 7 nucleotides line up with TRBD1. Looked up from germline, CDR1 is SGHVS and CDR2 is FNYEAQ. The CDR3 runs 14 residues. CDR3 DNA: TGTGCCAGCAGACGGGACAGCTTAAATGAAAAACCGTTTTTT. Translation: CASRRDSLNEKPFF.

This clonotype was recorded at least ten times. The V call is TRBV4-1, the J call TRBJ1-1; tentative D call: TRBD1 (6 bases). Trimming removed 4 bases at V and 0 bases at J, with 15 bases between. The CDR3 has 16 residues. Looked up from germline, CDR1 is MGHRA and CDR2 is YSYEKL. The CDR3, as DNA: TGCGCCAGCAGCCCCAAGACAGGCTCAATGAACACTGAAGCTTTCTTT. Translation gives CASSPKTGSMNTEAFF.

The rearrangement links TRBV3-1 to TRBJ1-2; 8 positions match TRBD1. J lost 6 bases, V lost 1 base, and 4 bases had no gene match. CDR3 size: 14 residues. Germline CDR1 is LGHDT and CDR2 is YNNKEL (reference sequence). The CDR3 loop reads CASSQGTGSNGYTF. The CDR3 nucleotides are TGTGCCAGCAGCCAAGGGACAGGGTCAAATGGCTACACCTTC.